This TCR beta chain is from a study of T cells in Graves' hyperthyroidism and ophthalmopathy. Broader study findings: Separating ophthalmopathy from stable hyperthyroidism was achieved by a 13 V-J model. Ophthalmopathy got predicted by the model a median approximately six months before its onset.

The germline CDR1 and CDR2 sequences are LNHNV and YYDKDF (reference sequence). The CDR3 is made up of 15 amino acids. The junction had 2 bases not matched to a gene; V was cut back by 0 bases and J by 1 base. Diagnosis rested on symptoms, serum thyroxine and TRAb, thyroid ultrasound, and orbital computed tomography. A word on this clonotype: The antigen remains unidentified.

The TCR beta CDR3 regions underwent amplification using RNA transcripts as the source. The TCR CDR3 first-round RT-PCR relied on the HTBI primer set. One entry per CDR3 protein results from TCRdb running MiXCR on the multiplex PCR reads. This repertoire shows 500,000 to 600,000 distinct CDR3 sequences, more than 45% found once; its top ten account for roughly 20%. The sequence was obtained from an adult woman with Graves' disease, either hyperthyroidism or ophthalmopathy (not recorded which). The chain has TRBV15 and TRBJ2-5, with 7 bases fitting TRBD1. Specimen: peripheral blood or thyroid tissue (not recorded which). CDR3 DNA: TGTGCCACCAGCAGAGAGGGACAGATCCAAGAGACCCAGTACTTC. Its protein product is CATSREGQIQETQYF.